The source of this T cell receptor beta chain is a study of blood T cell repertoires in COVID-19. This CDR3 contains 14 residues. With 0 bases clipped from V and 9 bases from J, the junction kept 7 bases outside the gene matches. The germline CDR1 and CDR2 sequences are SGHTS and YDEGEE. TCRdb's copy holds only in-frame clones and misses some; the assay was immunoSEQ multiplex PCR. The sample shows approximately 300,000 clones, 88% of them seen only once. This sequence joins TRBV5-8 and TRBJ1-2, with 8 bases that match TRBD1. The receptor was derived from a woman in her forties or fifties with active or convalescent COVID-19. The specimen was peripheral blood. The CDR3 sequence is CASSLAGTGGSYTF. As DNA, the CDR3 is TGTGCCAGCAGCTTGGCCGGGACAGGAGGAAGCTACACCTTC.